The source of this T cell receptor (beta chain) is a study of OX40 agonist ivuxolimab in advanced cancers. The wider study: Of mixed ages from about 20 to 80 and averaging approximately 60 years, the group was around 78% male.

This clone was detected once. The protocol was immunoSEQ multiplex PCR, while the TCRdb copy is restricted to in-frame clones and leaves out a portion. Of tens of thousands of clones detected, around 80% appear once; the ten largest clones hold approximately 2.4%. No patient had autoimmune disease or received systemic immunosuppression. Baseline, cycle 4 day 1, and cycle 7 day 1 were the blood sampling points. CDR1 and CDR2 from the germline V gene are MGHDK and SYGVNS. V gave up 0 bases and J gave up 6 bases, with 8 bases separating them. This CDR3 has 14 residues. This chain uses TRBV25-1 with TRBJ2-2; D unclear. This TCR came from an adult with an advanced solid tumor such as melanoma, head and neck, liver or kidney cancer. Sample: CD4+ or CD8+ T cells sorted from blood, taken in a trial of the OX40 agonist ivuxolimab. The CDR3 sequence is CASSEYAESGELFF. In nucleotides, the CDR3 is TGTGCCAGCAGTGAATATGCGGAATCCGGGGAGCTGTTTTTT.